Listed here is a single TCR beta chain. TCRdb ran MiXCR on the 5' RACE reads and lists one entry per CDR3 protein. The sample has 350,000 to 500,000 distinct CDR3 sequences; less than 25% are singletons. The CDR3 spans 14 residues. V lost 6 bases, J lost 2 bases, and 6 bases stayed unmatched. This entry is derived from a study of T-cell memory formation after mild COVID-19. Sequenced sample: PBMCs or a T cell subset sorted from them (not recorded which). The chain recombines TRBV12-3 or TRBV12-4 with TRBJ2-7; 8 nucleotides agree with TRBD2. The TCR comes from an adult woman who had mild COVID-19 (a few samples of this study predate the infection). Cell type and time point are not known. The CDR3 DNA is TGTGCCAGCAGCCCGGGAGGGCTCCCCTACGAGCAGTACTTC. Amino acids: CASSPGGLPYEQYF.